Listed below are T cell receptor beta chains from one sample, sequenced in a study of vaccination and CD4 T cells after COVID-19. TCRdb ran MiXCR on the PCR reads and lists one entry per CDR3 protein. The table includes 5,500 to 7,000 distinct CDR3 sequences, about 17% detected once. Their antigens remain unidentified. Sequenced input: CD4+ T cells from blood, cultured in vitro. The source of these receptors is a human donor who had recovered from COVID-19. Both conserved end residues are part of each CDR3. The order of the fields is J gene, clone size, V gene, CDR3 length, D gene, CDR3 DNA, CDR3 protein. The D gene is left open where the match is weak. The listing skips clone size in some rows; elsewhere it reads once, few, many or a size class.

TRBJ2-1,few,TRBV10-1,16,TRBD1,TGCGCCAGCAGTGGCCGGACAGGGTCTACCTACAATGAGCAGTTCTTC,CASSGRTGSTYNEQFF
TRBJ2-7,NA,TRBV6-5,14,NA,TGTGCCAGCAGTTATGTGGGGGACTCCTACGAGCAGTACTTC,CASSYVGDSYEQYF
TRBJ1-4,few,TRBV7-9,15,TRBD1,TGTGCCAGCAGCCCCTGGACAGGGGGCTTTGAAAAACTGTTTTTT,CASSPWTGGFEKLFF
TRBJ2-1,NA,TRBV6-2/TRBV6-3,14,NA,TGTGCCAGTAGAATTAGCGGCTCCTACAATGAGCAGTTCTTC,CASRISGSYNEQFF
TRBJ1-2,few,TRBV30,13,TRBD1,TGTGCCTGGTACCGGGACAGCTATAGGAGCTACACCTTC,CAWYRDSYRSYTF
TRBJ1-1,NA,TRBV7-9,13,NA,TGTGCCAGCAGCCTCAGAGGGGATGGTGAAGCTTTCTTT,CASSLRGDGEAFF
TRBJ1-2,medium-sized,TRBV7-2,14,TRBD1,TGTGCCAGCAGCCTGGGACAGGGCAGGGGGGGCTACACCTTC,CASSLGQGRGGYTF
TRBJ1-5,medium-sized,TRBV6-1,14,TRBD1,TGTGCCAGCAGAACAGGGGTGGGCAATCAGCCCCAGCATTTT,CASRTGVGNQPQHF
TRBJ2-7,NA,TRBV6-1,15,TRBD2,TGTGCCAGCAGATTTCCGGGACTAGCTGCCGCCGAGCAGTACTTC,CASRFPGLAAAEQYF
TRBJ1-1,few,TRBV5-4,12,NA,TGTGCGGCGGAGGGTCCGGGACGTGAAGCTTTCTTT,CAAEGPGREAFF
TRBJ1-1,medium-sized,TRBV10-3,14,NA,TGTGCCATCAGTGAGTCCCGGGACGGTGCTGAAGCTTTCTTT,CAISESRDGAEAFF
TRBJ1-2,medium-sized,TRBV30,12,NA,TGTGCCTGGAGCCCAGGCGGAGGCGGCTACACCTTC,CAWSPGGGGYTF
TRBJ2-2,NA,TRBV12-3/TRBV12-4,16,TRBD1,TGTGCCAGCAGTTTCCCGGGACAGGCGAACACCGGGGAGCTGTTTTTT,CASSFPGQANTGELFF
TRBJ2-7,NA,TRBV11-3,16,TRBD1,TGTGCCAGCAGCTCCCTCTCGGGACAGGTCTCCTACGAGCAGTACTTC,CASSSLSGQVSYEQYF
TRBJ2-6,few,TRBV10-3,17,NA,TGTGCCATCAGTGAGTCGGGCGGGGGCACTGGGGCCAACGTCCTGACTTTC,CAISESGGGTGANVLTF
TRBJ2-7,few,TRBV27,17,TRBD1,TGTGCCAGCTCAGAGGGACAGGGGGTTAAATTCTCCTACGAGCAGTACTTC,CASSEGQGVKFSYEQYF
TRBJ2-2,medium-sized,TRBV7-2,16,TRBD2,TGTGCCAGCAGCCTCCCTAGCGGGGGGGCCACCGGGGAGCTGTTTTTT,CASSLPSGGATGELFF
TRBJ2-7,few,TRBV20-1,15,TRBD1,TGCAGTGCTGAAAGAACAGGGGGTGAAACCTACGAGCAGTACTTC,CSAERTGGETYEQYF
TRBJ2-7,few,TRBV10-2,15,NA,TGCGCCAGCAGTGAGACGGGCCAGGGGATACACGAGCAGTACTTC,CASSETGQGIHEQYF
TRBJ2-2,few,TRBV12-3/TRBV12-4,15,NA,TGTGCCAGCAGTTTTAGGCAGGGTCTCACCGGGGAGCTGTTTTTT,CASSFRQGLTGELFF
TRBJ2-7,few,TRBV18,14,TRBD1,TGTGCCAGCTCACCTGGGACAGGACACTACGAGCAGTACTTC,CASSPGTGHYEQYF
TRBJ2-5,NA,TRBV7-9,18,NA,TGTGCCAGCAGCCGGACAGGAAGGGAGGTATTGGGCCAAGAGACCCAGTACTTC,CASSRTGREVLGQETQYF
TRBJ2-6,NA,TRBV7-9,17,NA,TGTGCCAGCAGCCCCCGTAAGGGCCTCTCTGGGGCCAACGTCCTGACTTTC,CASSPRKGLSGANVLTF
TRBJ2-1,NA,TRBV20-1,13,NA,TGCAGTGCTGTTAGCGACTCCTACAATGAGCAGTTCTTC,CSAVSDSYNEQFF
TRBJ1-4,NA,TRBV19,15,NA,TGTGCCAGTAAGAGTCGCGGGGTATGGGGTGAAAAACTGTTTTTT,CASKSRGVWGEKLFF
TRBJ2-7,NA,TRBV7-2,14,NA,TGTGCCAGCAGCTTAGCTAGGGCTTCCTACGAGCAGTACTTC,CASSLARASYEQYF